The clone carrying this T cell receptor beta chain was seen only a few times. Its antigen is as yet unknown. These data belong to a study of T cells in Graves' hyperthyroidism and ophthalmopathy. General observations from the study: The model's output predicted ophthalmopathy at a median of about 6.5 months prior to onset.

Inclusion characteristics of ophthalmopathy patients comprised a Clinical Activity Score of at least 3, a NOSPECS grade of at least 4, and duration under 3 months. The PBMCs were taken from 10 ml of fresh peripheral blood. CDR3 size: 14 residues. The V gene's germline CDR1 is SGHDT and CDR2 YYEEEE. The V and J ends lost 2 bases and 7 bases respectively, with 13 bases between them. What was amplified from RNA transcripts were TCR beta CDR3 regions. First-round RT-PCR of the TCR CDR3 relied on the HTBI primer set. In TCRdb, the multiplex PCR reads were re-called with MiXCR into one record per CDR3 protein. This sample has hundreds of thousands of distinct CDR3 sequences, with roughly 15% found just once.

The sequence derives from a man between 18 and 35 years old with Graves' ophthalmopathy. The sample consisted of blood. The chain employs TRBV5-6 and TRBJ1-5; no firm D call. The CDR3 DNA reads as TGTGCCAGCAGCTTTGGTAGGGCGACCCAGCCCCAGCATTTT. Amino acid sequence: CASSFGRATQPQHF.